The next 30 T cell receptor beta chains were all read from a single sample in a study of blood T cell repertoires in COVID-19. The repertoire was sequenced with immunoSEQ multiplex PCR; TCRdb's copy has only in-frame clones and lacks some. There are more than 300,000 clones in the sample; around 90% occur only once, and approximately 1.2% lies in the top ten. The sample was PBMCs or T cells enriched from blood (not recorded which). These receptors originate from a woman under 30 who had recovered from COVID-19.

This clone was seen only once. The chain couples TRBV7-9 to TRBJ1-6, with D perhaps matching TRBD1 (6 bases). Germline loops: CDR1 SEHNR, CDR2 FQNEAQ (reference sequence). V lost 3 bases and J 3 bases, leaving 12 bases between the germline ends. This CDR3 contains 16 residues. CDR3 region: CASSLGASSYNSPLHF. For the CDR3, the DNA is TGTGCCAGCAGCTTGGGGGCTTCCAGCTATAATTCACCCCTCCACTTT.

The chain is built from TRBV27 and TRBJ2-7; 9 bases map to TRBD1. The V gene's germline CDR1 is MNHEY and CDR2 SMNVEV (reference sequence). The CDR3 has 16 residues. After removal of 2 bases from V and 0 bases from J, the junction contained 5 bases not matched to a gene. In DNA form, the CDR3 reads TGTGCCAGCAGTTTAAGTGGGACAGGGAGCTCCTACGAGCAGTACTTC. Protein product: CASSLSGTGSSYEQYF.

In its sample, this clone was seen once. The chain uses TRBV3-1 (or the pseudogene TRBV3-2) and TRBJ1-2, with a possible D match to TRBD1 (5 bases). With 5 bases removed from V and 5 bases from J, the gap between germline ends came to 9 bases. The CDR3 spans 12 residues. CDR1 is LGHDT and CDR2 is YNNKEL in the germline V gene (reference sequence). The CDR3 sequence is CASSFDRYGYTF. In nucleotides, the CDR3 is TGTGCCAGCAGCTTCGACAGATATGGCTACACCTTC.

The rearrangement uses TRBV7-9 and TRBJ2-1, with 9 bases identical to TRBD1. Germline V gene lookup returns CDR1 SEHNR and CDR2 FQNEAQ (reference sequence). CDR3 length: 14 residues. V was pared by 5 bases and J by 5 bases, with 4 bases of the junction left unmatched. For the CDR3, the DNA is TGTGCCAGCAGCCCGGGACAGGGAGACAATGAGCAGTTCTTC. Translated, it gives CASSPGQGDNEQFF.

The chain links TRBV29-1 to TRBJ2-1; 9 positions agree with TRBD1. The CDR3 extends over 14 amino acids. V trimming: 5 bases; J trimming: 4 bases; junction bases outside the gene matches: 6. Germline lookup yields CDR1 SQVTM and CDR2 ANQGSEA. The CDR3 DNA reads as TGCAGCGTTCTCTTGACAGGGGGTTACAATGAGCAGTTCTTC. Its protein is CSVLLTGGYNEQFF.

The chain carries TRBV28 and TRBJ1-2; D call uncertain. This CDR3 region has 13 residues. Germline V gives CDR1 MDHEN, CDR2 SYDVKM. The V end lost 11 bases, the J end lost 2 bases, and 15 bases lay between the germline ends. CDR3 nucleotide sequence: TGTGCCGTCTCTCGGGGAGTAAACTATGGCTACACCTTC. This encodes CAVSRGVNYGYTF.

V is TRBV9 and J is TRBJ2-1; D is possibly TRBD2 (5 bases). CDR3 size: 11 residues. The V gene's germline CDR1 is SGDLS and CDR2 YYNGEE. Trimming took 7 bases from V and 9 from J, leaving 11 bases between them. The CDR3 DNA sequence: TGTGCCAGCCAAAGGGCGGGTGAGCAGTTCTTC. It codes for CASQRAGEQFF. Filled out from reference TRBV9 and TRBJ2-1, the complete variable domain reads DSGVTQTPKHLITATGQRVTLRCSPRSGDLSVYWYQQSLDQGLQFLIQYYNGEERAKGNILERFSAQQFPDLHSELNLSSLELGDSALYFCASQRAGEQFFGPGTRLTVL.

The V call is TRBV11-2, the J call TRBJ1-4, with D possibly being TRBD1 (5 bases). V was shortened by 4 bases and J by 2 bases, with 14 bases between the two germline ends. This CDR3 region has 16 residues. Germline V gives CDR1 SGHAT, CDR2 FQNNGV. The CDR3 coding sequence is TGTGCCAGCAGCTCGGGGGATCTGGGGACTAATGAAAAACTGTTTTTT. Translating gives CASSSGDLGTNEKLFF.

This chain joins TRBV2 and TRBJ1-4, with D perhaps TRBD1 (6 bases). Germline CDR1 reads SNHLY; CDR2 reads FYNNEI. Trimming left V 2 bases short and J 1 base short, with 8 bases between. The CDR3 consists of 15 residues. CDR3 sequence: CASSERGITNEKLFF. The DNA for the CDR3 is TGTGCCAGCAGTGAAAGGGGGATAACTAATGAAAAACTGTTTTTT.

The CDR3 sequence: CASSQEPTNQPQHF. CDR3 DNA: TGCGCCAGCAGCCAAGAGCCAACAAATCAGCCCCAGCATTTT. This sequence joins TRBV4-1 and TRBJ1-5; D remains unclear. The CDR3 consists of 14 residues. The V end was cut by 0 bases, the J end by 4 bases, with 7 bases between. Per germline, CDR1 MGHRA and CDR2 YSYEKL.

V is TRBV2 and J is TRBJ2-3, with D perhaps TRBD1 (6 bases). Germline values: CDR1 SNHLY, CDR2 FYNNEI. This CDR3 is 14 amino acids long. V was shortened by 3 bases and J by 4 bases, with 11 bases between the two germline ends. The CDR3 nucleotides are TGTGCCAGCAGTGAGGGGGCCTGGCCAGATACGCAGTATTTT. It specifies CASSEGAWPDTQYF.

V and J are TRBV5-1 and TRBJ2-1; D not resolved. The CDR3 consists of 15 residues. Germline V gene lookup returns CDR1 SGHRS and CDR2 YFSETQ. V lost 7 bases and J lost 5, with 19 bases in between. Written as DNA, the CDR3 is TGCGCCAGCTTATCCTCACCGGAACAGAACAATGAGCAGTTCTTC. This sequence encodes CASLSSPEQNNEQFF.

CDR3 loop: CASSLMGGQGALNTEAFF. As DNA, the CDR3 is TGTGCCAGCAGCCTCATGGGGGGACAGGGGGCTTTGAACACTGAAGCTTTCTTT. This sequence joins TRBV5-4 and TRBJ1-1, with TRBD1 matching over 12 bases. Germline CDR1 SGHNT, CDR2 YYREEE (reference sequence). With 4 bases clipped from V and 0 bases from J, the junction kept 10 bases outside the gene matches. The CDR3 has 18 amino acids.

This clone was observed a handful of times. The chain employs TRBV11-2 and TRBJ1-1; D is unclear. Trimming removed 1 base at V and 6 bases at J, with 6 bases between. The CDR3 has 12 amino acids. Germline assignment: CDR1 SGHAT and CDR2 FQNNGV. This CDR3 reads CASSLVSAEAFF. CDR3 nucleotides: TGTGCCAGCAGCTTAGTCTCCGCTGAAGCTTTCTTT.

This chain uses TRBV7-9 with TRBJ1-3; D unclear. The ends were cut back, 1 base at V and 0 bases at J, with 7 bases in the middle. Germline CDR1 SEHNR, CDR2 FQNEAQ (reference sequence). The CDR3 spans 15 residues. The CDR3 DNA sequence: TGTGCCAGCAGCTTAGACAGAGCCTCTGGAAACACCATATATTTT. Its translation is CASSLDRASGNTIYF.

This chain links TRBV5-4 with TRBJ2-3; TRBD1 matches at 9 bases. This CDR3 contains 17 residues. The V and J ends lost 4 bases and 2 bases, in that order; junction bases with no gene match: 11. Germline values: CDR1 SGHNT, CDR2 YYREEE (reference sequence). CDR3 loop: CASSQGQGVPVTDTQYF. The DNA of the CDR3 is TGTGCCAGCAGCCAGGGACAGGGTGTCCCCGTCACAGATACGCAGTATTTT.

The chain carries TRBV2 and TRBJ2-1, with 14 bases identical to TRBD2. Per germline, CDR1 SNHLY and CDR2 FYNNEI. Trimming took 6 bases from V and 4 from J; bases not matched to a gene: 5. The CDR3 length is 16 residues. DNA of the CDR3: TGTGCCAGCAGGACTAGCGGGGGGGCGGGATACAATGAGCAGTTCTTC. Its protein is CASRTSGGAGYNEQFF. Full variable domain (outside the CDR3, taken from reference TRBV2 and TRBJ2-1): EPEVTQTPSHQVTQMGQEVILRCVPISNHLYFYWYRQILGQKVEFLVSFYNNEISEKSEIFDDQFSVERPDGSNFTLKIRSTKLEDSAMYFCASRTSGGAGYNEQFFGPGTRLTVL.

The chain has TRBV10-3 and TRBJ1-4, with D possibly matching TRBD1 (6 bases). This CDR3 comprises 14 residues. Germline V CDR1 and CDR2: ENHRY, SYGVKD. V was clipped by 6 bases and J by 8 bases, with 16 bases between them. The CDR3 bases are TGTGCCATCAGCGCTTGGCAGGGGCGGGAAAAACTGTTTTTT. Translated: CAISAWQGREKLFF.

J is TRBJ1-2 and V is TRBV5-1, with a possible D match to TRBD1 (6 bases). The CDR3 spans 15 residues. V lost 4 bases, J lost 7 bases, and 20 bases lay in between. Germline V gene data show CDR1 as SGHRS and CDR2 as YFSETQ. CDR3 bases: TGCGCCAGCAGCCCCCAGGGGAGCGCGTCGTCTGGCTACACCTTC. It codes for CASSPQGSASSGYTF.

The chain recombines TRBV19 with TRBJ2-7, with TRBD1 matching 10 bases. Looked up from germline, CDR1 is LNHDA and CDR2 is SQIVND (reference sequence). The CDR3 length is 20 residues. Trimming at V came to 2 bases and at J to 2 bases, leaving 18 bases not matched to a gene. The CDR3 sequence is CASSILVMGTGVPVAYEQYF. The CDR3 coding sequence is TGTGCCAGTAGTATATTAGTCATGGGGACAGGGGTCCCTGTCGCCTACGAGCAGTACTTC.

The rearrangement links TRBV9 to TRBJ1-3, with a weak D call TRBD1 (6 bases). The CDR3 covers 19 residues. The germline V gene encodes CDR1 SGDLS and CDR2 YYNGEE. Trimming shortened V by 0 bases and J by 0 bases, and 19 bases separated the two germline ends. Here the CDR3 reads CASSVARKEGVRSGNTIYF. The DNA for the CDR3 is TGTGCCAGCAGCGTAGCCCGTAAAGAGGGGGTCCGCTCTGGAAACACCATATATTTT.

The CDR3 nucleotides read TGCGCCAGCAGCCCGATGATACAGGGGAATGAGCAGTTCTTC. Protein product: CASSPMIQGNEQFF. The chain carries TRBV5-1 and TRBJ2-1, with 7 positions matching TRBD1. CDR1 SGHRS and CDR2 YFSETQ come from the germline V gene. CDR3 size: 14 residues. The J segment lost 7 bases and the V segment lost 4 bases, leaving 8 bases of the junction unmatched.

The CDR3 sequence: CASSERTSGVGEQFF. The CDR3 DNA sequence: TGCGCCAGCAGTGAAAGGACTAGCGGGGTCGGTGAGCAGTTCTTC. V gene TRBV10-1 combines with J gene TRBJ2-1, with 12 bases aligning to TRBD2. Germline V gene sequence: CDR1 WNHNN, CDR2 SYGVQD (reference sequence). The length of the CDR3 is 15 residues. Unmatched junction bases numbered 6, after V lost 3 bases and J lost 9 bases.

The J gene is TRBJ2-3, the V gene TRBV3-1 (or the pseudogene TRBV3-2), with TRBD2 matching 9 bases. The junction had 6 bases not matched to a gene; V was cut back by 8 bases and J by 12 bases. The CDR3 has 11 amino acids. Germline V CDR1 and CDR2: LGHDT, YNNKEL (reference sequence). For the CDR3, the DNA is TGTGCCAGCTCGCGGGAGGGGGCCCAGTATTTT. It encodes CASSREGAQYF.

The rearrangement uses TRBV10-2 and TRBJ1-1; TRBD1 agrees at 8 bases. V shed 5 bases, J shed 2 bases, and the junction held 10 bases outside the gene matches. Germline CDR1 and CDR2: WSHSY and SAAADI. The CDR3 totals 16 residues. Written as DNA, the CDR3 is TGCGCCAGCAGTTTCATCACCGGGACAGGCAACACTGAAGCTTTCTTT. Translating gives CASSFITGTGNTEAFF.

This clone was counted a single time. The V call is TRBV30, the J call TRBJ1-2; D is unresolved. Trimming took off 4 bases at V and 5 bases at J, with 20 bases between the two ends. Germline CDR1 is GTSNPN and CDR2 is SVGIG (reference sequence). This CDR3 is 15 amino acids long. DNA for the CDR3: TGTGCCTGGATCCTATCGAAGAGGAGCGTTTATGGCTACACCTTC. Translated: CAWILSKRSVYGYTF.

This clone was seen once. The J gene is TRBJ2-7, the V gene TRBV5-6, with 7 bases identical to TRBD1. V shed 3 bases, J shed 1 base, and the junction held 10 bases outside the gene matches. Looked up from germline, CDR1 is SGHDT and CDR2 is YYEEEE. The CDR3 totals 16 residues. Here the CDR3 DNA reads TGTGCCAGCAGCTCACCGGACAGGTACCTATCCTACGAGCAGTACTTC. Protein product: CASSSPDRYLSYEQYF.

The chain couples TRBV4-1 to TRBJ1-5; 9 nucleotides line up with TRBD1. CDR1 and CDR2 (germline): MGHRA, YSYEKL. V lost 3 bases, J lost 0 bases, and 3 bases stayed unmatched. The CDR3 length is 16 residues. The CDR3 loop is CASSQDRGYSNQPQHF. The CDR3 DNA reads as TGCGCCAGCAGCCAGGACAGGGGCTATAGCAATCAGCCCCAGCATTTT.

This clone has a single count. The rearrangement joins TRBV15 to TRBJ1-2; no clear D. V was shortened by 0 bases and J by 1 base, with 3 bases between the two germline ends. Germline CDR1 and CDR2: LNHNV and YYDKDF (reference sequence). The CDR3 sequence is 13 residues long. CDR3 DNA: TGTGCCACCAGCAGAGATCTTAACTATGGCTACACCTTC. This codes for CATSRDLNYGYTF. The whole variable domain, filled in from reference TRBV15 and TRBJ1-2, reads DAMVIQNPRYQVTQFGKPVTLSCSQTLNHNVMYWYQQKSSQAPKLLFHYYDKDFNNEADTPDNFQSRRPNTSFCFLDIRSPGLGDTAMYLCATSRDLNYGYTFGSGTRLTVV.

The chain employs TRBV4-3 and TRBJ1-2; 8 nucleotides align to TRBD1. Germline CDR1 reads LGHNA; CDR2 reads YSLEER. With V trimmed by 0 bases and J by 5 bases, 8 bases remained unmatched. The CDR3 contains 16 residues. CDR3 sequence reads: CASSQDPPGGGYGYTF. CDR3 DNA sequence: TGCGCCAGCAGCCAAGACCCCCCAGGGGGCGGTTATGGCTACACCTTC.